This T cell receptor (beta chain) was captured in a study of CD8 T cells in ankylosing spondylitis. Study-wide results and limits: Reportedly, disease-linked clones are significantly enriched in ankylosing spondylitis patients' matched synovial fluid.

Via MiXCR, TCRdb re-called the 5' RACE reads, giving one row per CDR3 protein. Of 200,000 to 250,000 distinct CDR3 sequences listed, 20% to 30% were seen once; the top ten hold about 6.2%. J lost 3 bases, V lost 0 bases, and 5 bases had no gene match. The CDR3 extends over 15 amino acids. Germline assignment: CDR1 LGHDT and CDR2 YNNKEL (reference sequence). As to this clonotype: Its antigen is undetermined.

The chain is built from TRBV3-1 and TRBJ2-7; the match to TRBD2 covers 7 bases. This TCR was sampled from a male donor with ankylosing spondylitis or in good health (not recorded which). The sequenced sample consisted of blood, either unsorted or a sorted T cell fraction (not recorded which). This chain's CDR3 is CASSQDLLASYEQYF. The CDR3 region has the DNA TGTGCCAGCAGCCAAGATTTACTAGCGAGCTACGAGCAGTACTTC.